The 19 T cell receptor beta chains below were found in one sample sequenced in a study of blood T cells in healthy people across ages (dated by TCRdb to between 2014 and 2016). The method was 5' RACE. The run used an Illumina HiSeq 2500. A second PCR of about 6 to 12 cycles was run with a J-beta primer mix and a sample-barcoded 5' primer. The raw public data were reprocessed by TCRdb itself: fastp quality trimming at Q25, MiXCR clonotype calling, in-frame beta chains only. CDR3 protein duplicates are merged, each entry listing the most common genes and DNA. The sample has some 1.5 million distinct CDR3 sequences on record, approximately 43% of them singletons. The ten largest account for less than 5% of the sample. Sequencing input: blood. The source of these receptors is a woman under 30 in good health.

J is TRBJ2-1 and V is TRBV10-3; 9 nucleotides match TRBD2. CDR3 length equals 14 residues. The trim removed 11 bases at V and 8 bases at J, leaving 13 bases unmatched. Germline V gene lookup returns CDR1 ENHRY and CDR2 SYGVKD. This CDR3 is CAGNQRGEGDEQFF. The CDR3 nucleotides read TGTGCCGGCAATCAGCGGGGGGAGGGAGATGAGCAGTTCTTC.

The chain uses TRBV4-3 and TRBJ2-1; D might be TRBD1 (5 bases). The CDR3 totals 15 residues. Germline V gene sequence: CDR1 LGHNA, CDR2 YSLEER. Trimming took 0 bases from V and 4 from J, leaving 10 bases between them. This chain's CDR3 is CASSQDPGMYNEQFF. The DNA of the CDR3 is TGCGCCAGCAGCCAAGATCCAGGGATGTACAATGAGCAGTTCTTC.

This chain joins TRBV29-1 and TRBJ1-2; no clear D. Germline V gene data show CDR1 as SQVTM and CDR2 as ANQGSEA. V lost 6 bases and J 7 bases, leaving 18 bases between the germline ends. There are 13 residues in the CDR3. CDR3 in amino acids: CSVEKRLSGGYTF. The CDR3 DNA is TGCAGCGTGGAAAAAAGGTTGAGCGGTGGCTACACCTTC.

This clonotype was seen more than once but under ten times. J is TRBJ1-6 and V is TRBV30; no clear D. The CDR3 has 12 residues. Trimming took off 0 bases at V and 9 bases at J, with 6 bases between the two ends. Germline-derived CDR1 and CDR2 are GTSNPN and SVGIG (reference sequence). CDR3 loop: CAWSVWSSPLHF. As DNA, the CDR3 is TGTGCCTGGAGTGTCTGGAGTTCACCCCTCCACTTT.

This chain uses TRBV5-4 with TRBJ1-1; D is perhaps TRBD1 (6 bases). Germline V gene lookup returns CDR1 SGHNT and CDR2 YYREEE (reference sequence). Trimming pared 9 bases from V and 3 bases from J, leaving 21 bases between. The CDR3 length is 15 residues. The chain's CDR3 is CAITRLRGADTEAFF. The CDR3 DNA reads TGTGCCATAACCCGGCTACGGGGGGCGGACACTGAAGCTTTCTTT. The full variable domain, completed using reference TRBV5-4 and TRBJ1-1, is ETGVTQSPTHLIKTRGQQVTLRCSSQSGHNTVSWYQQALGQGPQFIFQYYREEENGRGNFPPRFSGLQFPNYSSELNVNALELDDSALYLCAITRLRGADTEAFFGQGTRLTVV.

This clonotype was counted between two and nine times. V gene TRBV29-1 combines with J gene TRBJ2-7, with D tentatively TRBD2 (6 bases). Trimming removed 4 bases from V and 0 bases from J, with 10 bases in between. The CDR3 is 13 amino acids. Germline V lookup: CDR1 SQVTM, CDR2 ANQGSEA. CDR3 protein: CSVGGDNSYEQYF. As DNA, the CDR3 is TGCAGCGTTGGGGGGGATAACTCCTACGAGCAGTACTTC.

The chain couples TRBV4-2 to TRBJ2-1, with D perhaps TRBD1 (6 bases). The CDR3 sequence is 14 residues long. Germline CDR1 and CDR2: LGHNA and YNFKEQ. V shed 8 bases and J shed 7 bases, with 18 bases lying between them. The CDR3 DNA reads as TGTGCCAGCGGCACTTTGACAGGTGGGAATGAGCAGTTCTTC. Translated: CASGTLTGGNEQFF.

On this clonotype: Germline and junction disagree at one end, which may indicate a read error. The chain combines TRBV28 with TRBJ1-2; a weak D match, TRBD1 (5 bases). The CDR3 is 17 amino acids. CDR1 is MDHEN, CDR2 SYDVKM, per germline. CDR3 nucleotides: TGCGCCAGCGGTCCAGGGACTAAAGGCCTTGCTAACTATGGCTACACCTTC. Protein product: CASGPGTKGLANYGYTF.

This clonotype was found a few times. The chain links TRBV5-5 to TRBJ1-1; weak D call: TRBD1 (5 bases). Germline-derived CDR1 and CDR2 are SGHKS and YYEKEE (reference sequence). The CDR3 totals 13 residues. V lost 3 bases, J lost 3 bases, and 9 bases lay in between. The CDR3 coding sequence is TGTGCCAGCAGCTGGGGGGAGTACACTGAAGCTTTCTTT. Amino acids: CASSWGEYTEAFF. Complete variable domain (other parts from reference TRBV5-5 and TRBJ1-1): DAGVTQSPTHLIKTRGQQVTLRCSPISGHKSVSWYQQVLGQGPQFIFQYYEKEERGRGNFPDRFSARQFPNYSSELNVNALLLGDSALYLCASSWGEYTEAFFGQGTRLTVV.

The chain couples TRBV2 to TRBJ1-1; D uncertain. CDR3 length: 13 residues. CDR1 SNHLY and CDR2 FYNNEI come from the germline V gene. V was trimmed by 7 bases and J by 1 base, leaving 10 bases between them. CDR3: CASTKTTNTEAFF. In DNA, the CDR3 is TGTGCCAGCACCAAGACAACGAACACTGAAGCTTTCTTT.

The chain has TRBV6-5 and TRBJ2-1; D may be TRBD2 (5 bases). Germline loops: CDR1 MNHEY, CDR2 SVGAGI. CDR3 size: 11 residues. V was shortened by 6 bases and J by 9 bases, with 9 bases between the two germline ends. The CDR3 DNA follows: TGTGCCAGCAGGATAGAGGGTGAGCAGTTCTTC. Translated, it gives CASRIEGEQFF.

This clonotype occurred a few times. The chain joins TRBV20-1 to TRBJ2-7, with D perhaps TRBD1 or TRBD2 (5 bases each). This CDR3 region has 13 residues. Looked up from germline, CDR1 is DFQATT and CDR2 is SNEGSKA (reference sequence). Trimming cost V 4 bases and J 5 bases, with 15 bases left between them. CDR3 residues: CSATRGLKDEQYF. CDR3 nucleotides: TGCAGTGCTACCCGGGGCCTGAAAGACGAGCAGTACTTC.

In its sample, this clonotype was seen a few times. V usage is TRBV12-3 or TRBV12-4 and J usage is TRBJ1-1; D not resolved. The CDR3 contains 12 residues. V was clipped by 7 bases and J by 3 bases, with 9 bases between them. This CDR3 is CASTTGYTEAFF. As DNA, the CDR3 is TGTGCCAGCACCACCGGCTACACTGAAGCTTTCTTT.

This clonotype was observed once. This rearrangement joins TRBV30 to TRBJ1-5; possibly TRBD1 for D (6 bases). The CDR3 is 16 residues long. Germline lookup yields CDR1 GTSNPN and CDR2 SVGIG (reference sequence). V lost 1 base and J lost 6, with 19 bases in between. CDR3 protein: CAWSGRQATRIQPQHF. In nucleotides, the CDR3 is TGTGCCTGGAGTGGGCGACAGGCGACAAGGATTCAGCCCCAGCATTTT.

The sample holds a few counts of this clonotype. This chain links TRBV29-1 with TRBJ1-1; D not resolved. The germline V and J ends were trimmed by 5 bases and 3 bases, with 10 bases remaining between them. The CDR3 runs 12 residues. The germline V gene has CDR1 SQVTM and CDR2 ANQGSEA. This CDR3 reads CSVNEWDTEAFF. As DNA, the CDR3 is TGCAGCGTTAACGAATGGGACACTGAAGCTTTCTTT.

The chain combines TRBV2 with TRBJ2-1; 13 bases map to TRBD2. V lost 7 bases to trimming and J lost 14 bases; unmatched junction nucleotides: 11. The CDR3 consists of 14 residues. Germline CDR1 reads SNHLY; CDR2 reads FYNNEI. CDR3 coding DNA: TGTGCCAGCACTCGCACCGGACTAGCGGGAGATAAGTTCTTC. Protein product: CASTRTGLAGDKFF. Based on the CDR3 plus reference TRBV2 and TRBJ2-1, the full variable domain is EPEVTQTPSHQVTQMGQEVILRCVPISNHLYFYWYRQILGQKVEFLVSFYNNEISEKSEIFDDQFSVERPDGSNFTLKIRSTKLEDSAMYFCASTRTGLAGDKFFGPGTRLTVL.

Many counts were recorded for this clonotype. This chain connects TRBV7-9 to TRBJ1-2; D possibly corresponds to TRBD1 (6 bases). Germline loops: CDR1 SEHNR, CDR2 FQNEAQ (reference sequence). The CDR3 sequence is 17 residues long. V was shortened by 5 bases and J by 1 base, with 20 bases between the two germline ends. The CDR3 DNA is TGTGCCAGCAGCCTTTGGGACATATCCCCAGTTAACTATGGCTACACCTTC. This sequence encodes CASSLWDISPVNYGYTF.

To note about this clonotype: Germline and junction disagree at one end, which may indicate a read error. The chain couples TRBV7-2 to TRBJ2-7; no clear D gene. Germline CDR1 reads SGHTA; CDR2 reads FQGNSA. This CDR3 contains 14 residues. CDR3 sequence: CASSLAVNSHEQYF. The CDR3 bases are TGTGCCAGCAGCTTAGCGGTGAACTCCCACGAGCAGTACTTC.

This clonotype was counted at least ten times. V usage is TRBV29-1 and J usage is TRBJ2-4; D gene uncertain. This CDR3 spans 12 amino acids. CDR1 SQVTM and CDR2 ANQGSEA come from the germline V gene. Here the CDR3 DNA reads TGCAGTGTGTGTCCGGCCAAAAACATTCAGTACTTC. It translates to CSVCPAKNIQYF.